This T cell receptor beta chain emerged from a study of breast tumors, draining lymph nodes, adjacent tissues. This clonotype was observed a handful of times. Each CDR3 protein is one row after TCRdb ran MiXCR on the multiplex PCR reads. The sample consists of 200,000 or so distinct CDR3 sequences, around 29% of them appearing once. Breast cancer patients provided tissue from their axillary draining lymph nodes. This receptor was obtained from a female donor with breast cancer. Some clones in this sample may be carry-over from other donors' samples. Sequenced: axillary lymph node tissue.

The DNA for the CDR3 is TGTGCCAGCAGCTTGGTAGGGAACATTCAGTACTTC. Amino acids: CASSLVGNIQYF. The chain recombines TRBV5-4 with TRBJ2-4, with D unresolved. The CDR3 sequence is 12 residues long. Germline CDR1 and CDR2: SGHNT and YYREEE (reference sequence). V was cut by 0 bases and J by 7 bases, with 5 bases left in between.